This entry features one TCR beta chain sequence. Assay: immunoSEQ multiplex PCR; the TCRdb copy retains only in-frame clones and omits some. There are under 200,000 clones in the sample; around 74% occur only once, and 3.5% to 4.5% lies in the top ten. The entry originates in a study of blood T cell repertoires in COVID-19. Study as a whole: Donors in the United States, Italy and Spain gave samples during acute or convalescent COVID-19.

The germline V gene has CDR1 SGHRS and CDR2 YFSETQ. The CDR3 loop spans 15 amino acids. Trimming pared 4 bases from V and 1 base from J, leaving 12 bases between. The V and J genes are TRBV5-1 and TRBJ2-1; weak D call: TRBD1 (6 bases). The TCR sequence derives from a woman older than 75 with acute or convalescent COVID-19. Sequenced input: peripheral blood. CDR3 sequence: CASSPQGLSYNEQFF. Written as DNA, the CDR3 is TGCGCCAGCAGCCCGCAGGGGTTATCCTACAATGAGCAGTTCTTC.